A single sample is the source of the 11 T cell receptor beta chains below, sequenced in a study of blood T cell repertoires in COVID-19. The repertoire was sequenced with immunoSEQ multiplex PCR; TCRdb's copy has only in-frame clones and lacks some. The table includes more than 95,000 clones, around 92% detected once. The sequenced sample consisted of peripheral blood. The receptors were sampled from a woman aged 55-69 years with acute or convalescent COVID-19.

This chain links TRBV6-2 or TRBV6-3 with TRBJ1-2, with 7 bases lining up with TRBD1. This CDR3 has 16 residues. V trimming: 7 bases; J trimming: 4 bases; junction bases outside the gene matches: 15. Germline V gene data show CDR1 as MNHEY and CDR2 as SVGEGT. CDR3 DNA sequence: TGTGCCAGCACCCCGACGCCCCCGGGGACAGCCTATGGCTACACCTTC. Translation: CASTPTPPGTAYGYTF.

The chain uses TRBV25-1 and TRBJ2-3; no clear D. The CDR3 runs 12 residues. CDR1 is MGHDK and CDR2 is SYGVNS in the germline V gene. With 4 bases removed from V and 4 bases from J, the gap between germline ends came to 6 bases. CDR3 in amino acids: CASSVSSDTQYF. Written as DNA, the CDR3 is TGTGCCAGCAGTGTATCCTCAGATACGCAGTATTTT.

The J gene is TRBJ2-5, the V gene TRBV10-2; 9 nucleotides line up with TRBD1. The CDR3 spans 14 residues. Germline CDR1 is WSHSY and CDR2 is SAAADI. V was clipped by 7 bases and J by 5 bases; unmatched bases: 8. This CDR3 is CASKITGGRETQYF. The CDR3 nucleotides read TGCGCCAGCAAAATTACAGGGGGCCGGGAGACCCAGTACTTC.

V gene TRBV3-1 (or the pseudogene TRBV3-2) combines with J gene TRBJ1-1; D may be TRBD1 (5 bases). Germline CDR1 and CDR2: LGHDT and YNNKEL (reference sequence). The CDR3 spans 13 residues. Trimming removed 2 bases at V and 5 bases at J, with 9 bases between. In DNA form, the CDR3 reads TGTGCCAGCAGCCAACAGGACATAACTGAAGCTTTCTTT. Translating it yields CASSQQDITEAFF.

This clone occurred once. The J gene is TRBJ2-3, the V gene TRBV7-9, with a tentative D call TRBD2 (6 bases). Germline V lookup: CDR1 SEHNR, CDR2 FQNEAQ (reference sequence). Trimming stripped 2 bases from V and 2 bases from J, with 8 bases between. This CDR3 is built from 14 residues. The CDR3 region has the DNA TGTGCCAGCAGCTTACAGGACTACACAGATACGCAGTATTTT. Amino acids: CASSLQDYTDTQYF.

The chain uses TRBV5-1 and TRBJ2-3, with 10 bases identical to TRBD2. CDR3 size: 16 residues. After removal of 2 bases from V and 1 base from J, the junction contained 4 bases not matched to a gene. Germline CDR1 and CDR2: SGHRS and YFSETQ. This chain's CDR3 is CASSLAGGPGTDTQYF. The CDR3 DNA is TGCGCCAGCAGCTTAGCGGGAGGGCCGGGCACAGATACGCAGTATTTT.

The V gene is TRBV19, the J gene TRBJ2-5, with D possibly being TRBD1 (6 bases). The CDR3 is 14 residues long. The V gene lost 2 bases and the J gene lost 1 base, with 8 bases spanning the gap. In germline, CDR1 is LNHDA, CDR2 SQIVND (reference sequence). CDR3 nucleotides: TGTGCCAGTAGTATAACAGGGTCCCAAGAGACCCAGTACTTC. Translating gives CASSITGSQETQYF. Combining the CDR3 with reference TRBV19 and TRBJ2-5 gives the whole variable domain DGGITQSPKYLFRKEGQNVTLSCEQNLNHDAMYWYRQDPGQGLRLIYYSQIVNDFQKGDIAEGYSVSREKKESFPLTVTSAQKNPTAFYLCASSITGSQETQYFGPGTRLLVL.

The V and J genes are TRBV6-5 and TRBJ2-1; TRBD2 matches at 10 bases. The CDR3 totals 15 residues. Germline lookup yields CDR1 MNHEY and CDR2 SVGAGI. The V gene end was trimmed by 4 bases and the J gene end by 8 bases; junction bases not matched to a gene: 8. In DNA, the CDR3 is TGTGCCAGCAGTTCCCTAGCGGGAGTATCTCATGAGCAGTTCTTC. This sequence encodes CASSSLAGVSHEQFF.

This clone was counted between two and nine times. The CDR3 nucleotides are TGCAGTGCTAGCCGGTCCTACGAGCAGTACTTC. Encoded protein: CSASRSYEQYF. The V and J genes are TRBV20-1 and TRBJ2-7; D is unclear. Germline V CDR1 and CDR2: DFQATT, SNEGSKA (reference sequence). The ends were cut back, 3 bases at V and 1 base at J, with 4 bases in the middle. The length of the CDR3 is 11 residues.

This clone was detected a few times. The CDR3 protein is CASTPPGSTEAFF. The CDR3 DNA reads as TGTGCCAGCACTCCCCCCGGGAGTACTGAAGCTTTCTTT. This rearrangement joins TRBV2 to TRBJ1-1; D ambiguous. This CDR3 contains 13 residues. The germline CDR1 and CDR2 sequences are SNHLY and FYNNEI. Trimming pared 7 bases from V and 5 bases from J, leaving 14 bases between.

This chain connects TRBV6-5 to TRBJ2-7, with TRBD2 matching 9 bases. With 7 bases clipped from V and 3 bases from J, the junction kept 4 bases outside the gene matches. Germline CDR1 reads MNHEY; CDR2 reads SVGAGI. The CDR3 runs 13 residues. This CDR3 reads CASTPAGGYEQYF. DNA of the CDR3: TGTGCCAGCACCCCAGCGGGGGGCTACGAGCAGTACTTC.